Listed below are T cell receptor beta chains from one sample, sequenced in a study of T cell repertoires in cytomegalovirus infection. A single record per CDR3 protein comes from TCRdb applying MiXCR to the reads. The sample lists 650,000 to 850,000 distinct CDR3 sequences; under 35% were seen once. Their antigen targets remain unknown. The sequenced sample was cultured CD8+ T cells from PBMCs, obtained from culture after CMV antigen stimulation. The origin of the receptors is a human donor in good health (CMV status not recorded). Some clones in this sample may be carry-over from other donors' samples. The CDR3 runs from the conserved cysteine through the conserved F or W. Fields, in order: D gene, V gene, clone size, J gene, CDR3 DNA, CDR3 protein. The D gene is left open where the match is weak. Expanded clones get a size class; other rows say once, few or many, or leave the size out.

>TRBD1|TRBV29-1|NA|TRBJ2-1
TGCAGCGTCGCGGGGACAGGGTCCTACAATGAGCAGTTCTTC
CSVAGTGSYNEQFF
>TRBD1|TRBV2|few|TRBJ2-3
TGTGCCAGCAGAAGTCCCGGGACAGGGGACTCTAGCACAGATACGCAGTATTTT
CASRSPGTGDSSTDTQYF
>NA|TRBV7-6|NA|TRBJ2-1
TGTGCCAGCACCCAAGGGGAGGCACGGCCCTACAATGAGCAGTTCTTC
CASTQGEARPYNEQFF
>TRBD1|TRBV20-1|NA|TRBJ2-1
TGCAGTGCTTCCCGGGACAGAACTTACAATGAGCAGTTCTTC
CSASRDRTYNEQFF
>NA|TRBV7-9|NA|TRBJ1-1
TGTGCCAGCAGCTTAAGGTCGGGCGTAGGGGCGAACACTGAAGCTTTCTTT
CASSLRSGVGANTEAFF
>NA|TRBV7-6|many|TRBJ1-4
TGTGCCAGCAGCTTAGAAGCAGGGATTGAAAAACTGTTTTTT
CASSLEAGIEKLFF
>TRBD1|TRBV5-1|NA|TRBJ1-1
TGCGCCAGCAGCCCAGGGACAGGAGGGAGAAACACTGAAGCTTACTTT
CASSPGTGGRNTEAYF
>NA|TRBV7-6|few|TRBJ2-1
TGTGCCAGCAGCTTAAGTGGTAGCACCCATGAGCAGTTCTTC
CASSLSGSTHEQFF
>TRBD1|TRBV29-1|few|TRBJ1-1
TGCAGCGCCGTCCAGGGGGCTTACGCTGAAGCTTTCTTT
CSAVQGAYAEAFF
>TRBD1|TRBV15|NA|TRBJ1-2
TGTGCCACGGGCTCAGACAGGGACTATGGCTACACCTTC
CATGSDRDYGYTF
>TRBD1|TRBV7-9|many|TRBJ1-2
TGTGCCAGCAGCACGAACCGGGACAGGGGGATAGCTAACTATGGCTACACCTTC
CASSTNRDRGIANYGYTF
>NA|TRBV9|NA|TRBJ2-3
TGTGCCAGCAGCTGGGGAGGCTCTAGCACAGATACGCAGTATTTT
CASSWGGSSTDTQYF
>TRBD1|TRBV11-3|NA|TRBJ1-1
TGTGCCAGCAGCTTAAGGGGGCAAGGTAACACTGAAGCTTTCTTT
CASSLRGQGNTEAFF
>TRBD2|TRBV5-4|many|TRBJ2-1
TGTGCCAGCAGCGAGGGGACTACCCATCGGCTCGGGGAGCAGTTCTTC
CASSEGTTHRLGEQFF
>NA|TRBV7-9|many|TRBJ1-1
TGTGCCAGCAGCCAAGGAGGCGAAGCTTTCTTT
CASSQGGEAFF
>TRBD1|TRBV10-3|NA|TRBJ1-2
TGTGCCATCACCCGCGACAGGGCCCTTGGCTATGGCTACACCTTC
CAITRDRALGYGYTF
>NA|TRBV6-1|NA|TRBJ2-7
TGTGCCAGCAGGAAGGAGGAAATCTCCTACGAGCAGTACTTC
CASRKEEISYEQYF
>NA|TRBV12-3/TRBV12-4|few|TRBJ2-2
TGTGCCAGCAGTTTAGGGCTTTCCGGGGAGCTGTTTTTT
CASSLGLSGELFF
>TRBD1|TRBV10-3|NA|TRBJ1-6
TGTGCCATCAGTGAGTCGTCCCGGGACAGGGTACGACCCCTCCACTTT
CAISESSRDRVRPLHF
>TRBD1|TRBV6-5|NA|TRBJ1-4
TGTGCCAGCACATCTATTTCGACAGGGGAGGAAGAAAAACTGTTTTTT
CASTSISTGEEEKLFF
>NA|TRBV6-2/TRBV6-3|few|TRBJ1-6
TGTGCCAGCAGTTACTTGGGACGGAATTCACCCCTCCACTTT
CASSYLGRNSPLHF
>NA|TRBV5-1|NA|TRBJ2-1
TGCGCCTCGCAGGGGCAGGGTTCCTACAATGAGCAGTTCTTC
CASQGQGSYNEQFF
>TRBD2|TRBV20-1|few|TRBJ2-3
TGCAGTGCTCGGACTAGCGGGGGGTGGGCAGATACGCAGTATTTT
CSARTSGGWADTQYF
>TRBD1|TRBV6-5|NA|TRBJ1-2
TGTGCCAGCAGTTACGGGACAGGGGGCGTCTATGGCTACACCTTC
CASSYGTGGVYGYTF
>NA|TRBV5-6|NA|TRBJ1-1
TGTGCCAGCAGCCCAAGGGATGAAGCTTTCTTT
CASSPRDEAFF
>NA|TRBV27|few|TRBJ2-3
TGTGCCAGCAGTCCCTACCTCTTAGCCCCAGATACGCAGTATTTT
CASSPYLLAPDTQYF
>NA|TRBV12-3/TRBV12-4|NA|TRBJ2-1
TGTGCCAGCAGTACACGACTAGAGGGTGAGCAGTTCTTC
CASSTRLEGEQFF
>TRBD1|TRBV3-1|NA|TRBJ2-1
TGTGCCAGCAGCCACGCCCGACAGGGGGCGTCGTACAATGAGCAGTTCTTC
CASSHARQGASYNEQFF
>TRBD1|TRBV4-2|NA|TRBJ2-5
TGTGCCAGCAATGGGGACAGGAGCAGCGAGACCCAGTACTTC
CASNGDRSSETQYF
>NA|TRBV6-2/TRBV6-3|NA|TRBJ1-5
TGTGCCAGCAACCTGGGGCCAAAAAATCAGCCCCAGCATTTT
CASNLGPKNQPQHF
>TRBD2|TRBV7-6|NA|TRBJ2-7
TGTGCCAGCAGCTTAGAGGGAGCGGGGGTTGAGCAGTACTTC
CASSLEGAGVEQYF
>TRBD1|TRBV20-1|NA|TRBJ1-2
TGCAGTGCCAGGAAGCGGGACAGTTATAACTATGGCTACACCTTC
CSARKRDSYNYGYTF
>NA|TRBV13|NA|TRBJ2-7
TGTGCCAGCAGCTCCCAGGGGTACGAGCAGTACTTC
CASSSQGYEQYF
>TRBD2|TRBV12-3/TRBV12-4|few|TRBJ2-3
TGTGCCAGCAGTTCCCGCGCAGCGGGGGGGTTCCCCACAGATACGCAGTATTTT
CASSSRAAGGFPTDTQYF
>TRBD1|TRBV7-6|many|TRBJ2-2
TGTGCCAGCAGACATCCCGGGACAGACACCGGGGAGCTGTTTTTT
CASRHPGTDTGELFF
>NA|TRBV29-1|few|TRBJ1-5
TGCAGCGTTGCCGAGGGGGGACATCAGCCCCAGCATTTT
CSVAEGGHQPQHF
>NA|TRBV6-4|NA|TRBJ1-5
TGTGCCAGCACTAGACAGCTCAATCAGCCCCAGCATTTT
CASTRQLNQPQHF
>NA|TRBV19|NA|TRBJ2-1
TGTGCCAGTAGTATGGACAGAACCTCCTACAATGAGCAGTTCTTC
CASSMDRTSYNEQFF
>TRBD2|TRBV7-6|few|TRBJ2-6
TGTGCCAGCAGCTTCTCGGGGGGCTCTGGGGCCAACGTCCTGACTTTC
CASSFSGGSGANVLTF
>NA|TRBV28|NA|TRBJ1-1
TGTGCCAGCAGTTTAGCGACATCCATGAACACTGAAGCTTTCTTT
CASSLATSMNTEAFF
>NA|TRBV7-8|few|TRBJ1-5
TGTGCCAGCAGCCAAGGGGTGGGGCAACGTAGCAATCAGCCCCAGCATTTT
CASSQGVGQRSNQPQHF
>NA|TRBV7-2|few|TRBJ2-3
TGTGCCAGCAGCTTAGGAAGTGGACTCACAGATACGCAGTATTTT
CASSLGSGLTDTQYF
>NA|TRBV7-8|few|TRBJ2-7
TGTGCCAGCAGCTTAGATCCAGGGGTGGTCTACGAGCAGTACTTC
CASSLDPGVVYEQYF
>NA|TRBV15|NA|TRBJ1-1
TGTGCCACCAGACCTACAGGGAACACTGAAGCTTTCTTT
CATRPTGNTEAFF
>TRBD2|TRBV7-6|few|TRBJ2-5
TGTGCCAGCAGCTCGGGACTAGTTCAAGAGACCCAGTACTTC
CASSSGLVQETQYF
>NA|TRBV12-3/TRBV12-4|few|TRBJ1-1
TGTGCCAGCAATTTGGGGAGGAACACTGAAGCTTTCTTT
CASNLGRNTEAFF
>NA|TRBV5-5|NA|TRBJ2-2
TGTGCCAGCAGCTTGGCCCATTTCGCGAACACCGGGGAGCTGTTTTTT
CASSLAHFANTGELFF
>NA|TRBV7-9|many|TRBJ2-2
TGTGCCAGCAGCGCGAAGGCCACGAACACCGGGGAGCTGTTTTTT
CASSAKATNTGELFF
>NA|TRBV6-5|NA|TRBJ2-7
TGTGCCAGCAGTTACCCAGGAAACGAGCAGTACTTC
CASSYPGNEQYF
>NA|TRBV4-1|NA|TRBJ1-2
TGCGCCAGCAGCCAAGATAACGGGGGCTACCCCTATGGCTACACCTTC
CASSQDNGGYPYGYTF
>NA|TRBV27|NA|TRBJ2-1
TGTGCCAGCAGTTCCCCCGGGACTGAGTCCTACAATGAGCAGTTCTTC
CASSSPGTESYNEQFF
>NA|TRBV7-9|NA|TRBJ1-6
TGTGCCAGCAGCCCAGACGGGGCGCTCCACTTT
CASSPDGALHF
>TRBD1|TRBV4-2|NA|TRBJ1-4
TGTGCCAGCAGCCAAGAAGGAGGACAGGGTTTTTCGGCTCATGAAAAACTGTTTTTT
CASSQEGGQGFSAHEKLFF
>NA|TRBV12-3/TRBV12-4|few|TRBJ1-2
TGTGCCAGCAGTCCCCTCCCCGACATTTACGATGGCTACACCTTC
CASSPLPDIYDGYTF
>NA|TRBV6-5|many|TRBJ1-5
TGTGCCAGCAGTTACTCACCAACAGGGTTGGTCTCGTCCCAGCATTTT
CASSYSPTGLVSSQHF